Below are 28 T cell receptor beta chains sequenced from a single sample in a study of blood T cell repertoires in COVID-19. Profiling relied on immunoSEQ multiplex PCR, and the TCRdb table lists in-frame clones only, not all of them. The sample shows under 90,000 clones, nearly 90% of them seen only once. The source material was peripheral blood. These receptors were collected from a woman aged 45-65 years with COVID-19, enrolled during active disease.

The count of this clone is one. V gene TRBV28 combines with J gene TRBJ2-7; the D gene is possibly TRBD2 (7 bases). V was clipped by 5 bases and J by 2 bases, with 13 bases between them. Germline V lookup: CDR1 MDHEN, CDR2 SYDVKM. The CDR3 consists of 14 residues. Here the CDR3 reads CASSLLGGAYEQYF. Here the CDR3 DNA reads TGTGCCAGCAGTCTACTAGGGGGGGCCTACGAGCAGTACTTC.

In this sample, this clone turned up once. The chain carries TRBV6-6 and TRBJ2-7; no reliable D call. Germline loops: CDR1 MNHNY, CDR2 SVGAGI (reference sequence). This CDR3 is 12 amino acids long. V was pared by 10 bases and J by 2 bases, with 12 bases between. The CDR3 reads CATRAGPYEQYF. CDR3 DNA: TGTGCCACCCGCGCTGGGCCCTACGAGCAGTACTTC.

Here the CDR3 reads CASSLTSGQETQYF. CDR3 nucleotide sequence: TGTGCCAGCAGCCTGACTAGCGGCCAAGAGACCCAGTACTTC. This chain uses TRBV7-8 with TRBJ2-5; 9 nucleotides match TRBD2. The germline V gene encodes CDR1 SGHVS and CDR2 FQNEAQ. J gave up 1 base and V 5 bases, and 2 bases lay outside the gene matches. CDR3 length: 14 residues.

The chain joins TRBV2 to TRBJ2-2, with 7 positions matching TRBD1. The V gene end was trimmed by 7 bases and the J gene end by 3 bases; junction bases not matched to a gene: 5. The CDR3 extends over 14 amino acids. CDR1 is SNHLY, CDR2 FYNNEI, per germline. The chain's CDR3 is CASKGTGDTGELFF. DNA for the CDR3: TGTGCCAGCAAGGGAACAGGGGACACCGGGGAGCTGTTTTTT.

The V call is TRBV6-6, the J call TRBJ2-5; 9 bases line up with TRBD2. Germline V gene lookup returns CDR1 MNHNY and CDR2 SVGAGI (reference sequence). Germline trimming cut 5 bases from V and 3 bases from J; bases unmatched to any gene: 7. The CDR3 is 15 residues long. The CDR3 DNA sequence: TGTGCCAGCAGTACTCGCGCGGGAGGGAAAGAGACCCAGTACTTC. This gives the protein CASSTRAGGKETQYF.

The chain joins TRBV7-9 to TRBJ2-3; TRBD2 agrees at 14 bases. This CDR3 region has 15 residues. CDR1 is SEHNR, CDR2 FQNEAQ, per germline (reference sequence). The V segment lost 4 bases and the J segment 7 bases; nucleotides outside the gene matches: 4. The CDR3 is CASSSGTSGSHTQYF. The CDR3 bases are TGTGCCAGCAGCTCCGGGACTAGCGGGAGTCATACGCAGTATTTT. The variable domain in full, completed from reference TRBV7-9 and TRBJ2-3, reads DTGVSQNPRHKITKRGQNVTFRCDPISEHNRLYWYRQTLGQGPEFLTYFQNEAQLEKSRLLSDRFSAERPKGSFSTLEIQRTEQGDSAMYLCASSSGTSGSHTQYFGPGTRLTVL.

V is TRBV7-9 and J is TRBJ1-2; the D gene is possibly TRBD1 (6 bases). There are 15 residues in the CDR3. Trimming took 3 bases from V and 2 from J, leaving 13 bases between them. The germline V gene encodes CDR1 SEHNR and CDR2 FQNEAQ (reference sequence). As DNA, the CDR3 is TGTGCCAGCAGCTTCCCCCTTACAGGGAACTATGGCTACACCTTC. Its protein product is CASSFPLTGNYGYTF.

The table lists this clone with a few counts. The V gene is TRBV7-2, the J gene TRBJ2-7; 7 positions match TRBD1. Germline loops: CDR1 SGHTA, CDR2 FQGNSA. V shed 1 base and J 1 base; nucleotides not matched to a gene: 1. This CDR3 contains 14 residues. CDR3 in DNA: TGTGCCAGCAGCTTAGACAGGGGATCCTACGAGCAGTACTTC. It is translated as CASSLDRGSYEQYF.

This sequence joins TRBV4-1 and TRBJ2-7; 9 bases agree with TRBD2. CDR3 length: 15 amino acids. V trimming: 0 bases; J trimming: 4 bases; junction bases outside the gene matches: 4. Looked up from germline, CDR1 is MGHRA and CDR2 is YSYEKL. Written as DNA, the CDR3 is TGCGCCAGCAGCCAAGATCTGGCGGGAGGGTACGAGCAGTACTTC. The encoded protein is CASSQDLAGGYEQYF.

The chain links TRBV9 to TRBJ2-7, with 10 bases matching TRBD2. The trim removed 0 bases at V and 5 bases at J, leaving 8 bases unmatched. Germline V gene data show CDR1 as SGDLS and CDR2 as YYNGEE. The CDR3 sequence is 16 residues long. CDR3 residues: CASSVELAGALDEQYF. CDR3 sequence (DNA): TGTGCCAGCAGCGTAGAGCTAGCGGGAGCCTTAGACGAGCAGTACTTC.

The V and J genes are TRBV24-1 and TRBJ2-5; D perhaps matches TRBD1 (5 bases). CDR1 is KGHDR and CDR2 is SFDVKD in the germline V gene. Trimming pared 4 bases from V and 7 bases from J, leaving 15 bases between. This CDR3 has 14 residues. CDR3 in DNA: TGTGCCACCAGTGACCCACGGTGGGGCGGGACCCAGTACTTC. Encoded protein: CATSDPRWGGTQYF.

V is TRBV5-1 and J is TRBJ2-2, with D hard to call. The CDR3 consists of 13 residues. Trimming left V 5 bases short and J 6 bases short, with 11 bases between. Germline V gene lookup returns CDR1 SGHRS and CDR2 YFSETQ. CDR3: CASRLVIPGELFF. CDR3 DNA: TGCGCCAGCAGGCTAGTTATTCCCGGGGAGCTGTTTTTT.

Here the CDR3 reads CASRGDREGTDTQYF. The CDR3, as DNA: TGCGCCAGCAGGGGGGACAGGGAGGGGACAGATACGCAGTATTTT. The rearrangement links TRBV10-2 to TRBJ2-3; 9 nucleotides line up with TRBD1. The germline CDR1 and CDR2 sequences are WSHSY and SAAADI. The CDR3 length is 15 residues. Trimming removed 6 bases from V and 3 bases from J; junction bases left unmatched: 7.

The rearrangement joins TRBV19 to TRBJ2-3; 7 bases are shared with TRBD1. In germline, CDR1 is LNHDA, CDR2 SQIVND (reference sequence). The CDR3 covers 16 residues. Losses at the gene ends were 6 bases for V and 3 bases for J; bases not matched to a gene: 12. CDR3 sequence (DNA): TGTGCCAGTAGCTCTATCGACAGGGTACGGACAGATACGCAGTATTTT. It is translated as CASSSIDRVRTDTQYF.

This clone was counted once. V and J are TRBV11-2 and TRBJ1-3; D not certain. CDR1 is SGHAT, CDR2 FQNNGV, per germline. This CDR3 spans 15 amino acids. The V gene lost 2 bases and the J gene lost 0 bases, with 8 bases spanning the gap. The CDR3 coding sequence is TGTGCCAGCAGCTTATCTGGCCTCTCTGGAAACACCATATATTTT. Amino acids: CASSLSGLSGNTIYF.

This clone was detected a few times. At one of its ends the junction is not consistent with the germline gene, which may arise from a read error. This rearrangement joins TRBV6-6 to TRBJ2-1, with D possibly being TRBD2 (6 bases). Germline CDR1 reads MNHNY; CDR2 reads SVGAGI (reference sequence). CDR3 length equals 15 residues. The CDR3: CASSYPGTVKGEPFF. As DNA, the CDR3 is TGTGCCAGCAGTTACCCCGGGACTGTTAAAGGGGAGCCGTTCTTC.

J is TRBJ2-5 and V is TRBV5-4; D possibly corresponds to TRBD2 (6 bases). The ends were cut back, 3 bases at V and 2 bases at J, with 11 bases in the middle. The CDR3 totals 14 residues. Germline V lookup: CDR1 SGHNT, CDR2 YYREEE (reference sequence). The CDR3 loop reads CASSSRTTQETQYF. CDR3 DNA: TGTGCCAGCAGCTCCAGGACTACACAAGAGACCCAGTACTTC.

This clone has only a few counts. V and J are TRBV7-3 and TRBJ1-1, with D uncertain. V lost 5 bases and J lost 11, with 18 bases in between. The CDR3 extends over 13 amino acids. Germline CDR1 SGHTA, CDR2 FQGTGA. The CDR3 coding sequence is TGTGCCAGCAGCCAGACCGGGTCTTCGAGTGCTTTCTTT. Translating it yields CASSQTGSSSAFF. Looking up the rest from reference TRBV7-3 and TRBJ1-1 gives the full variable domain: GAGVSQTPSNKVTEKGKYVELRCDPISGHTALYWYRQSLGQGPEFLIYFQGTGAADDSGLPNDRFFAVRPEGSVSTLKIQRTERGDSAVYLCASSQTGSSSAFFGQGTRLTVV.

CDR3 nucleotide sequence: TGTGCCAGCAGCCAAAGGACATCCCAAGAGACCCAGTACTTC. Amino acid sequence: CASSQRTSQETQYF. The V and J genes are TRBV3-1 (or the pseudogene TRBV3-2) and TRBJ2-5; D is possibly TRBD1 (5 bases). CDR3 size: 14 residues. Germline CDR1 LGHDT, CDR2 YNNKEL (reference sequence). Deletions cut 2 bases from V and 1 base from J, with 8 bases between.

The genes are TRBV28 and TRBJ2-3; 13 nucleotides agree with TRBD2. Trimming removed 3 bases from V and 3 bases from J; junction bases left unmatched: 6. The CDR3 loop spans 17 amino acids. Germline V gives CDR1 MDHEN, CDR2 SYDVKM. The CDR3 DNA follows: TGTGCCAGCAGTTTCCGGACTAGCGGGAGTAAAACAGATACGCAGTATTTT. Amino acids: CASSFRTSGSKTDTQYF. Supplemented by reference TRBV28 and TRBJ2-3, the full variable domain reads DVKVTQSSRYLVKRTGEKVFLECVQDMDHENMFWYRQDPGLGLRLIYFSYDVKMKEKGDIPEGYSVSREKKERFSLILESASTNQTSMYLCASSFRTSGSKTDTQYFGPGTRLTVL.

The chain has TRBV5-4 and TRBJ1-1; 8 positions agree with TRBD1. The CDR3 totals 14 residues. CDR1 is SGHNT and CDR2 is YYREEE in the germline V gene (reference sequence). The junction had 4 bases not matched to a gene; V was cut back by 1 base and J by 5 bases. Here the CDR3 reads CASSLQGAQTEAFF. In DNA form, the CDR3 reads TGTGCCAGCAGCTTGCAGGGGGCGCAAACTGAAGCTTTCTTT.

This clone was detected once. The rearrangement joins TRBV30 to TRBJ2-3, with D unclear. Germline V gene sequence: CDR1 GTSNPN, CDR2 SVGIG (reference sequence). This CDR3 comprises 12 residues. The V gene lost 2 bases and the J gene lost 6 bases, with 9 bases spanning the gap. CDR3 protein: CAWSPTSDTQYF. As DNA, the CDR3 is TGTGCCTGGAGTCCAACTTCGGATACGCAGTATTTT.

The chain links TRBV11-3 to TRBJ2-5; maybe TRBD1 (5 bases). Looked up from germline, CDR1 is SGHNT and CDR2 is YENEEA. The CDR3 contains 13 residues. Between the trimmed V and J ends, which lost 3 bases and 5 bases, there was a span of 10 bases. CDR3 in amino acids: CASSLHRLETQYF. Written as DNA, the CDR3 is TGTGCCAGCAGCTTGCACAGGCTGGAGACCCAGTACTTC. Using reference TRBV11-3 and TRBJ2-5 for the parts outside the CDR3, the full variable domain is EAGVVQSPRYKIIEKKQPVAFWCNPISGHNTLYWYLQNLGQGPELLIRYENEEAVDDSQLPKDRFSAERLKGVDSTLKIQPAELGDSAVYLCASSLHRLETQYFGPGTRLLVL.

In its sample, this clone was seen a few times. The rearrangement uses TRBV5-1 and TRBJ1-2; TRBD1 agrees at 7 bases. Trimming took 4 bases from V and 3 from J; bases not matched to a gene: 3. CDR1 is SGHRS, CDR2 YFSETQ, per germline. This CDR3 has 13 residues. CDR3 loop: CASSLTGDYGYTF. CDR3 in DNA: TGCGCCAGCAGCCTCACAGGGGACTATGGCTACACCTTC.

The chain couples TRBV2 to TRBJ1-1; 8 bases align to TRBD1. Germline V gives CDR1 SNHLY, CDR2 FYNNEI. J was trimmed by 5 bases and V by 5 bases; bases with no gene match: 7. The CDR3 has 14 residues. The CDR3 sequence is CASSRTGPTTEAFF. The CDR3, as DNA: TGTGCCAGCAGTCGGACAGGGCCGACTACTGAAGCTTTCTTT.

The chain uses TRBV9 and TRBJ2-1, with a tentative D call TRBD1 (6 bases). The V gene lost 0 bases and the J gene lost 4 bases, with 11 bases spanning the gap. Germline lookup yields CDR1 SGDLS and CDR2 YYNGEE. The CDR3 has 15 residues. The CDR3 loop reads CASSVEGDWYNEQFF. DNA for the CDR3: TGTGCCAGCAGCGTAGAGGGGGATTGGTACAATGAGCAGTTCTTC.

This rearrangement joins TRBV5-1 to TRBJ2-7; D perhaps matches TRBD1 (6 bases). V was shortened by 4 bases and J by 8 bases, with 25 bases between the two germline ends. This CDR3 is built from 16 residues. The germline CDR1 and CDR2 sequences are SGHRS and YFSETQ. In DNA form, the CDR3 reads TGCGCCAGCAGCCCCGGGGACGGCCCCAGCCAGGGGAAGCAGTACTTC. It yields the protein CASSPGDGPSQGKQYF.

This chain uses TRBV27 with TRBJ1-1; D ambiguous. Trimming removed 0 bases from V and 1 base from J, with 12 bases in between. Germline V lookup: CDR1 MNHEY, CDR2 SMNVEV (reference sequence). The CDR3 runs to 16 residues. The CDR3 loop is CASSLSRWAENTEAFF. The CDR3 coding sequence is TGTGCCAGCAGTTTATCGAGATGGGCAGAGAACACTGAAGCTTTCTTT.